This T cell receptor (beta chain) was recorded in a study of T cell clonality in common variable immunodeficiency. Germline lookup yields CDR1 DFQATT and CDR2 SNEGSKA (reference sequence). The CDR3 is 14 residues long. The ends were cut back, 2 bases at V and 0 bases at J, with 5 bases in the middle. Study-level results: Compared with healthy controls, CVID subjects showed increased TCRbeta clonality, mostly in about a third.

TCRdb's table, derived via immunoSEQ multiplex PCR, lists solely in-frame clones and lacks some. The table lists about 50,000 clones, no singletons, with more than 2% in the top ten. This clone was recorded at least ten times. Its antigen is as yet unknown. Read sequence stops 3 residues before the CDR3 end, and the germline J gene provides the missing end. The rearrangement links TRBV20-1 to TRBJ1-6; D is uncertain. The sample was peripheral blood mononuclear cells. The sequence was obtained from a person aged 18-69 years in good health. The CDR3 loop is CSARPGSYNSPLHF. CDR3 DNA, as far as it was read: TGCAGTGCTAGACCGGGCTCCTATAATTCACCC.